The entry below gives a single T cell receptor (beta chain) sequence along with its context. The data originate from a study of blood T cell repertoires in COVID-19. Study at large: Acute and convalescent COVID-19 specimens originated in the United States, Italy and Spain.

The assay was immunoSEQ multiplex PCR, and TCRdb's table has in-frame clones only and misses some. The sample consists of around 270,000 clones, around 84% of them appearing once. The sequencing input was peripheral blood. The TCR comes from a man aged 55-75 years with acute or convalescent COVID-19.

CDR3 residues: CASSVDFKETQYF. The CDR3 DNA reads TGTGCCAGCAGCGTAGACTTTAAAGAGACCCAGTACTTC. The genes are TRBV9 and TRBJ2-5; D gene ambiguous. Deletions cut 0 bases from V and 3 bases from J, with 6 bases between. The CDR3 is 13 amino acids. CDR1 and CDR2 from the germline V gene are SGDLS and YYNGEE.